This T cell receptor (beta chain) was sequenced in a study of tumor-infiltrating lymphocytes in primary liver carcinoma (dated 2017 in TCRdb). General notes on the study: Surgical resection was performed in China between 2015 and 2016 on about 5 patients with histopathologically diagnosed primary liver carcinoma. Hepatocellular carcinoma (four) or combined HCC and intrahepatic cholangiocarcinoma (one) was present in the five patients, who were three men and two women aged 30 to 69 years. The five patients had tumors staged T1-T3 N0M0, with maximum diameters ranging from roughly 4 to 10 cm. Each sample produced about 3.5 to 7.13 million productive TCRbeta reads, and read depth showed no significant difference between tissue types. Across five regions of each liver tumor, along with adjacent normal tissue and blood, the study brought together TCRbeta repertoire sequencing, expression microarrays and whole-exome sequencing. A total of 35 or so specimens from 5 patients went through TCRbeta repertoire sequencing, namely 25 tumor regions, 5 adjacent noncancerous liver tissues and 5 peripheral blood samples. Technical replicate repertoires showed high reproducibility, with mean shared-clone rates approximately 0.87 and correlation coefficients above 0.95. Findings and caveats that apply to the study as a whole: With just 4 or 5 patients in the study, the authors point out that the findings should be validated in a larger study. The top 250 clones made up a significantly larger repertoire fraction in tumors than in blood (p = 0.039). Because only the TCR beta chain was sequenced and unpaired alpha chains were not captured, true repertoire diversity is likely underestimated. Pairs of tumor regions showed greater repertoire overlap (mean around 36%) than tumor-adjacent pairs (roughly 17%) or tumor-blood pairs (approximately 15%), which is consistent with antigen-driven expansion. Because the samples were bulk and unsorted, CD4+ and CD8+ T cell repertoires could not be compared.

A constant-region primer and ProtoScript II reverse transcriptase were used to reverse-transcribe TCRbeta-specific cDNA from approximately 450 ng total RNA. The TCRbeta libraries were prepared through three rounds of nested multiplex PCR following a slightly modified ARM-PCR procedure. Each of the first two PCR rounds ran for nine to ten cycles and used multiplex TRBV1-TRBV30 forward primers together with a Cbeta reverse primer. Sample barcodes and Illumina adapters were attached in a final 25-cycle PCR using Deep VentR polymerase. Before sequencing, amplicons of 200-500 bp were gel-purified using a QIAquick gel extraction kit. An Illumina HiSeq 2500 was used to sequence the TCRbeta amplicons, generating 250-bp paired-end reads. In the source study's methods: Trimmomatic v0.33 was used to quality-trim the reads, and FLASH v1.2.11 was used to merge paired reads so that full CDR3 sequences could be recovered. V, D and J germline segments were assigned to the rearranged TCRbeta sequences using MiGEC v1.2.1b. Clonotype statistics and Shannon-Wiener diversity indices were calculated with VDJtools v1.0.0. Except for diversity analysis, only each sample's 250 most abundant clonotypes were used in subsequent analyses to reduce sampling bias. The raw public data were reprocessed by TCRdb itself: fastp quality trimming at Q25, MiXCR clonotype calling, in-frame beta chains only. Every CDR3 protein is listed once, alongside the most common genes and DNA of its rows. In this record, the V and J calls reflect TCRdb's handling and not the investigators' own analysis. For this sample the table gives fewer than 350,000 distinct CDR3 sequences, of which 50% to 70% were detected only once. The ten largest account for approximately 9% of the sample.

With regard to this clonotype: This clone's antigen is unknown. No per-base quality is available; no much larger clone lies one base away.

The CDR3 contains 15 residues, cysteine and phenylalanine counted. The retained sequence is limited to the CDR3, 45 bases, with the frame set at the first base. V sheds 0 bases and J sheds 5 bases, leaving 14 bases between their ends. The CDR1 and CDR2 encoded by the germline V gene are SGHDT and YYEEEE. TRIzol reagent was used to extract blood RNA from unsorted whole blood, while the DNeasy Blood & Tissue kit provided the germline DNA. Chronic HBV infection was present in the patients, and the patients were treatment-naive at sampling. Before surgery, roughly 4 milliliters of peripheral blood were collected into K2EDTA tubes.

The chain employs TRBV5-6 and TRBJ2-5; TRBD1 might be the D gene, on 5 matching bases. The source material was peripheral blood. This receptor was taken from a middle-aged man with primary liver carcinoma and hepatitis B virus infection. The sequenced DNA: TGTGCCAGCAGCTTGGGACAGCTATTACAGGAGACCCAGTACTTC. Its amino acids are CASSLGQLLQETQYF.